Presented here are 21 T cell receptor beta chains from one specimen sequenced in a study of T-cell reconstitution after alpha-beta-depleted transplantation in children. A TCRbeta library incorporating unique molecular identifiers was prepared. Via MiXCR, TCRdb re-called the PCR reads, giving one row per CDR3 protein. The table has about 500,000 distinct CDR3 sequences, about 30% seen once; the top ten hold around 2.3%. Sequences were derived from PBMCs from the stem cell graft donor, sampled from the stem cell graft. Receptors originate from a human donor who donated a stem cell graft to a child with aplastic anemia.

This clonotype was observed a few times. The CDR3 spells CASSFPLAGVEETQYF. For the CDR3, the DNA is TGTGCCAGCAGCTTCCCACTAGCGGGAGTTGAGGAGACCCAGTACTTC. The V call is TRBV7-8, the J call TRBJ2-5; 11 positions match TRBD2. CDR3 length equals 16 residues. V lost 3 bases and J lost 5; bases outside the gene matches: 8. From germline, CDR1 is SGHVS and CDR2 FQNEAQ. Based on the CDR3 plus reference TRBV7-8 and TRBJ2-5, the full variable domain is GAGVSQSPRYKVAKRGQDVALRCDPISGHVSLFWYQQALGQGPEFLTYFQNEAQLDKSGLPSDRFFAERPEGSVSTLKIQRTQQEDSAVYLCASSFPLAGVEETQYFGPGTRLLVL.

This chain links TRBV5-1 with TRBJ2-7; 10 bases are shared with TRBD2. V lost 3 bases, J lost 0 bases, and 3 bases stayed unmatched. The germline CDR1 and CDR2 sequences are SGHRS and YFSETQ. This CDR3 comprises 15 residues. The CDR3 protein is CASSSRLAGSYEQYF. For the CDR3, the DNA is TGCGCCAGCAGCTCCCGACTAGCGGGCTCCTACGAGCAGTACTTC.

The V and J genes are TRBV4-3 and TRBJ2-2; D is unclear. This CDR3 has 14 residues. Trimming left V 0 bases short and J 7 bases short, with 9 bases between. Germline V gene lookup returns CDR1 LGHNA and CDR2 YSLEER. CDR3 in amino acids: CASSQDKFLGELFF. CDR3 nucleotides: TGCGCCAGCAGCCAAGATAAATTTCTCGGGGAGCTGTTTTTT.

The chain links TRBV11-2 to TRBJ2-3; 13 positions agree with TRBD2. Germline assignment: CDR1 SGHAT and CDR2 FQNNGV. Trimming took 5 bases from V and 2 from J; bases not matched to a gene: 13. The CDR3 has 19 residues. As DNA, the CDR3 is TGTGCCAGCAGCCCCCCGGGACTAGCGGGAAGACACCCCACAGATACGCAGTATTTT. Its protein product is CASSPPGLAGRHPTDTQYF. Full variable domain (rest looked up from reference TRBV11-2 and TRBJ2-3): EAGVAQSPRYKIIEKRQSVAFWCNPISGHATLYWYQQILGQGPKLLIQFQNNGVVDDSQLPKDRFSAERLKGVDSTLKIQPAKLEDSAVYLCASSPPGLAGRHPTDTQYFGPGTRLTVL.

This chain joins TRBV5-6 and TRBJ2-7; D is unclear. CDR1 is SGHDT and CDR2 is YYEEEE in the germline V gene. This CDR3 is built from 15 residues. V was pared by 2 bases and J by 5 bases, with 17 bases between. The CDR3 DNA reads TGTGCCAGCAGCTTTGGTGTAGGAACAACCGACGAGCAGTACGTC. The encoded protein is CASSFGVGTTDEQYV.

The chain carries TRBV24-1 and TRBJ2-2; D possibly uses TRBD1 or TRBD2 (5 bases each). CDR3 length: 11 amino acids. Trimming shortened V by 7 bases and J by 10 bases, and 9 bases separated the two germline ends. The germline gives CDR1 KGHDR, CDR2 SFDVKD. The CDR3 spells CATRGTTELFF. The CDR3 nucleotides are TGTGCCACCAGGGGGACCACGGAGCTGTTTTTT.

The chain links TRBV28 to TRBJ2-6, with D perhaps given as TRBD1 or TRBD2 (6 bases each). Trimming pared 10 bases from V and 1 base from J, leaving 14 bases between. Germline loops: CDR1 MDHEN, CDR2 SYDVKM. The CDR3 has 15 amino acids. The CDR3 bases are TGTGCCATCCTAGAGGGGGGTTCTGGGGCCAACGTCCTGACTTTC. Protein: CAILEGGSGANVLTF.

This clonotype was recorded a few times. V and J are TRBV29-1 and TRBJ2-3; 9 positions match TRBD2. From germline, CDR1 is SQVTM and CDR2 ANQGSEA. CDR3 length: 16 residues. The ends lost 8 bases at V and 4 bases at J; junction bases unmatched: 16. The CDR3 loop reads CSLTTVLAGGADTQYF. CDR3 sequence (DNA): TGCAGCCTCACCACTGTCCTGGCGGGAGGGGCAGATACGCAGTATTTT.

The CDR3, as DNA: TGTGCCAGCAGTCCGCGAACAGAACTTCGGGGTCCGGCCCTCCACTTT. Its translation is CASSPRTELRGPALHF. The J gene is TRBJ1-6, the V gene TRBV27; no clear D gene. The CDR3 runs to 16 residues. Germline CDR1 reads MNHEY; CDR2 reads SMNVEV (reference sequence). The ends were cut back, 5 bases at V and 14 bases at J, with 25 bases in the middle.

Many counts were recorded for this clonotype. This chain joins TRBV5-5 and TRBJ2-5; D gene uncertain. Germline V gives CDR1 SGHKS, CDR2 YYEKEE (reference sequence). Deletions cut 5 bases from V and 2 bases from J, with 13 bases between. The CDR3 has 14 residues. CDR3 DNA sequence: TGTGCCAGCAGTACAGTTGGACCGCAAGAGACCCAGTACTTC. Translation gives CASSTVGPQETQYF.

V usage is TRBV6-2 or TRBV6-3 and J usage is TRBJ2-7; D not certain. The CDR3 consists of 12 residues. V lost 6 bases, J lost 5 bases, and 11 bases lay in between. CDR1 and CDR2 (germline): MNHEY, SVGEGT. The CDR3 loop is CASSNVGNEQYF. The CDR3, as DNA: TGTGCCAGCAGCAACGTAGGAAACGAGCAGTACTTC.

This clonotype showed up just a few times. V and J are TRBV29-1 and TRBJ2-5; 7 bases map to TRBD2. The CDR3 is made up of 12 amino acids. The germline V gene encodes CDR1 SQVTM and CDR2 ANQGSEA. V lost 6 bases to trimming and J lost 3 bases; unmatched junction nucleotides: 4. The CDR3 nucleotides are TGCAGCGTCCCTAGCGGAGAAGAGACCCAGTACTTC. It translates to CSVPSGEETQYF.

V gene TRBV18 combines with J gene TRBJ2-7; D not certain. Trimming took 3 bases from V and 2 from J, leaving 14 bases between them. The germline V gene encodes CDR1 KGHSH and CDR2 LQKENI. CDR3 length: 15 residues. The CDR3 sequence is CASSPYPDRAYEQYF. In nucleotides, the CDR3 is TGTGCCAGCTCACCCTACCCAGACCGCGCCTACGAGCAGTACTTC. Together with reference TRBV18 and TRBJ2-7, the CDR3 gives the full variable domain: NAGVMQNPRHLVRRRGQEARLRCSPMKGHSHVYWYRQLPEEGLKFMVYLQKENIIDESGMPKERFSAEFPKEGPSILRIQQVVRGDSAAYFCASSPYPDRAYEQYFGPGTRLTVT.

This chain links TRBV12-3 or TRBV12-4 with TRBJ2-3, with 8 positions matching TRBD1. This CDR3 contains 16 residues. V lost 4 bases and J lost 3; bases outside the gene matches: 9. This CDR3 is CASSYRQGTWTDTQYF. CDR3 in DNA: TGTGCCAGCAGTTACCGACAGGGGACGTGGACAGATACGCAGTATTTT.

The chain links TRBV18 to TRBJ2-1; 7 bases are shared with TRBD2. V gave up 0 bases and J gave up 6 bases; unmatched junction bases: 11. The CDR3 loop spans 17 amino acids. CDR1 KGHSH and CDR2 LQKENI come from the germline V gene. The CDR3 nucleotides are TGTGCCAGCTCACCACCGGCCGGGACTACGACATCCAATGAGCAGTTCTTC. It is translated as CASSPPAGTTTSNEQFF.

This clonotype was observed a handful of times. The V gene is TRBV5-5, the J gene TRBJ2-7; 10 bases are shared with TRBD2. The CDR3 extends over 14 amino acids. Per the germline V gene, CDR1 is SGHKS and CDR2 is YYEKEE (reference sequence). J lost 6 bases, V lost 4 bases, and 7 bases had no gene match. The CDR3, as DNA: TGTGCCAGCAGCATGGGACTAGCGTGGGCCGAGCAGTACGTC. Encoded protein: CASSMGLAWAEQYV.

This clonotype was counted between two and nine times. The rearrangement uses TRBV20-1 and TRBJ1-1, with D hard to call. CDR3 length equals 13 residues. Trimming took 5 bases from V and 4 from J, leaving 14 bases between them. The germline CDR1 and CDR2 sequences are DFQATT and SNEGSKA (reference sequence). The CDR3 spells CSAFQDRGTEAFF. CDR3 sequence (DNA): TGCAGTGCTTTCCAGGATCGGGGCACTGAAGCTTTCTTT.

Only a few counts were recorded for this clonotype. V is TRBV11-2 and J is TRBJ2-3; a possible D gene is TRBD2 (5 bases). V lost 8 bases and J lost 0, with 24 bases in between. The CDR3 loop spans 18 amino acids. Germline V gives CDR1 SGHAT, CDR2 FQNNGV. The CDR3 sequence: CASVLTLGGYSSTDTQYF. The DNA of the CDR3 is TGTGCCAGCGTCCTAACCTTGGGCGGGTACTCTAGCACAGATACGCAGTATTTT.

The chain has TRBV6-5 and TRBJ1-6, with D hard to call. Trimming took off 3 bases at V and 4 bases at J, with 13 bases between the two ends. This CDR3 comprises 16 residues. CDR1 and CDR2 (germline): MNHEY, SVGAGI. The CDR3 loop is CASSYSPRPYNSPLHF. In DNA, the CDR3 is TGTGCCAGCAGTTATTCCCCTCGACCGTATAATTCACCCCTCCACTTT.

In DNA form, the CDR3 reads TGTGCCAGCAGTCCGGGCGCTGGATCACCCCTCCACTTT. It codes for CASSPGAGSPLHF. The rearrangement links TRBV12-3 or TRBV12-4 to TRBJ1-6; D is unresolved. The CDR3 length is 13 residues. The V end was cut by 5 bases, the J end by 10 bases, with 12 bases between.

This clonotype was seen only a few times. The chain combines TRBV7-2 with TRBJ1-2; weak D call: TRBD1 (5 bases). Germline V gene lookup returns CDR1 SGHTA and CDR2 FQGNSA. Between the trimmed V and J ends, which lost 5 bases and 8 bases, there was a span of 9 bases. The CDR3 totals 11 residues. As DNA, the CDR3 is TGTGCCAGCAGCGGGGAGGGGGGCTACACCTTC. The encoded protein is CASSGEGGYTF.